This TCR beta chain was profiled in a study of shared clonotypes between healthy human individuals. TCRdb's table, derived via immunoSEQ multiplex PCR, lists solely in-frame clones and lacks some. Of roughly 2 million clones listed, 95% are singletons. Study-wide results and caveats: In the sorted subsets, rarefaction showed sequencing was incomplete despite large depth.

Notes on this clone: Its matching antigen is unknown.

Germline CDR1 is SNHLY and CDR2 is FYNNEI. The CDR3 runs to 13 residues. V was cut by 7 bases and J by 3 bases, with 9 bases left in between. The sample was naive CD4+ T cells sorted from blood. As to subset: CD45RA+ positively selected. This TCR came from a man younger than 35 in good health. The V and J genes are TRBV2 and TRBJ1-4; D call uncertain. The CDR3 reads CASTWGPNEKLFF. As DNA, the CDR3 is TGTGCCAGCACCTGGGGTCCTAATGAAAAACTGTTTTTT.